This record concerns one T cell receptor (beta chain) sequence. This clonotype was detected a few times. Its antigen has not been determined. Base qualities are missing; no much larger clone stands one base away. The instrument given in TCRdb is Illumina HiSeq 1500. TCRdb reanalyzed the raw reads on its own, using fastp at Q25 for trimming and MiXCR for clone calling, and kept in-frame beta chains. Every CDR3 protein is listed once, alongside the most common genes and DNA of its rows. Here the sample has fewer than 650,000 distinct CDR3 sequences; approximately 40% occur a single time. 40% to 60% of the sample is in the top ten clones. V was cut back by 0 bases and J by 10 bases, leaving a gap of 13 bases between them. The CDR3 sequence holds 15 residues, the cysteine and phenylalanine included. The only DNA kept is the CDR3, 45 bases in frame from the first base. These data belong to a study of T cell repertoires in cytomegalovirus infection (dated by TCRdb to about 2019). About the full investigation: Recently identified HLA-C-restricted CMV epitopes, whose presentation resists viral immunomodulation, were targeted by peptide stimulations together with well-studied HLA-B-restricted epitopes. Donor HLA type was relevant to the analysis, because carriage of CMV infection together with the matching HLA type was indicated by public TCR beta signatures.

On the study overall, not on this receptor specifically: Cumulative frequency of public TCR beta family members discriminated carriers of CMV infection plus the relevant HLA type in this cohort and an independent roughly 340-donor cohort. The ex vivo response was dominated by HLA-C-restricted CMV-specific TCR beta clonotypes, which also provided the single most frequent clonotype in two of eight donors.

The sample's treatment or condition label, in plain terms: in vitro stimulation with specific CMV peptide epitopes to enrich CMV-specific T cells. The clonotype originates from a human donor in good health (CMV status not recorded). Some clones in this sample may be carry-over from other donors' samples. The sequences come from cultured PBMCs, collected from culture after CMV antigen stimulation. This chain joins TRBV12-3 or TRBV12-4 to TRBJ1-6; the best D guess is TRBD1, with 5 bases matching. CDR3 region: CASSLAAGSRSPLHF. The base sequence is TGTGCCAGCAGTTTAGCAGCAGGGAGTAGGTCACCCCTCCACTTT.